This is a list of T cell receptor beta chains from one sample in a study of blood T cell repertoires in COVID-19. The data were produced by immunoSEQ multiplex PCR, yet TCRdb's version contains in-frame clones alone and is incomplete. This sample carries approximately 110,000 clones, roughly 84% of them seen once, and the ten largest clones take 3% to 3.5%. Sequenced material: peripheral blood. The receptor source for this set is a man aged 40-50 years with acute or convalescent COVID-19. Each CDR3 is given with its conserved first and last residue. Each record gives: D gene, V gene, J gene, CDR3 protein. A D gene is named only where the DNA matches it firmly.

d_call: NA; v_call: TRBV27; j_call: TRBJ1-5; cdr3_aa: CASSRGSGNQPQHF
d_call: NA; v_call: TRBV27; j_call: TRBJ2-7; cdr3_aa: CASSSTTGYSYEQYF
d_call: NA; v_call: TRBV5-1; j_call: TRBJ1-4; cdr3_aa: CASSLGGFREKLFF
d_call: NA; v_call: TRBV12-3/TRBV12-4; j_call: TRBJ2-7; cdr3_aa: CASSFSHEQYF
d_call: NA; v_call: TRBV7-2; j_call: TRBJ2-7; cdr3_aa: CASSQKQVYSYEQYF
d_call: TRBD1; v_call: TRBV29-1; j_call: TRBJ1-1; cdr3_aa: CSVFPSTGRNTEAFF
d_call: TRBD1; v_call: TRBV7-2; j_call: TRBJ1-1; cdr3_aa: CASSVNRGGTEAFF
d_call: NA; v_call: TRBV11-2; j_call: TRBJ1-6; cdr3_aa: CASSLVRLNSPLHF
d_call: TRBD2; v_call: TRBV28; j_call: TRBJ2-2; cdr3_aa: CASIRSGGASVDGELFF
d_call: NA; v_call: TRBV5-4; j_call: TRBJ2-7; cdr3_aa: CASSPDSSYEQYF
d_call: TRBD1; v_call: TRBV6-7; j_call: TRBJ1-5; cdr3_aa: CASPRTGEFQPQHF
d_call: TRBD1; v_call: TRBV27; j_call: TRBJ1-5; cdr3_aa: CASSLRLTGTSNQPQHF
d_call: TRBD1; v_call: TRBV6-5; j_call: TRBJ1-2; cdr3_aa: CASRRYRGQPYGYTF
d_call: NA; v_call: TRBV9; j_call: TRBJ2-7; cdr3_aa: CASSVGLSGEQYF
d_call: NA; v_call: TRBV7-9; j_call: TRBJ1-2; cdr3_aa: CASSLAATASGYGYTF
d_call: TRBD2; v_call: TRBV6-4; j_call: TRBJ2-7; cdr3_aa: CASSDTRGPGLAGGTYEQYF
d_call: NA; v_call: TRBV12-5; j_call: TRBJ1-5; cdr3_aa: CASGLVWGGTFNQPQHF
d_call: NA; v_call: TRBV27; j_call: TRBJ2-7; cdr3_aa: CASSLTAGRAKYEQYF
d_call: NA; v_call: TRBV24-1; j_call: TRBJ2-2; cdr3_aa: CASGEYTGELFF
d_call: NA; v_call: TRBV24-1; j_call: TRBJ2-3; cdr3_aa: CATSDGGYSSTDTQYF
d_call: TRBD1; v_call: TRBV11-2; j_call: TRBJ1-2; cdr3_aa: CASSPTGQGSYGYTF
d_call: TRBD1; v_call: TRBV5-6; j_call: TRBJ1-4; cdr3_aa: CASSLRRGPNEKLFF
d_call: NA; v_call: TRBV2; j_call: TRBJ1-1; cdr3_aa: CASRAGYQAEAFF
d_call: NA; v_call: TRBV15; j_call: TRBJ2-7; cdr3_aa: CATSGGASGYRTSYEQYF
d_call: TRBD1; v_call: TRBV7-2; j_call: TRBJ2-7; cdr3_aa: CASSSRRTGALSEQYF
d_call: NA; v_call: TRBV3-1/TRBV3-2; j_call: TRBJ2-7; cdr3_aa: CASSQFSSYEQYF
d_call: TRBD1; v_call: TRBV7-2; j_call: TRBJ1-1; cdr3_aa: CASSLKGQVILNTEAFF
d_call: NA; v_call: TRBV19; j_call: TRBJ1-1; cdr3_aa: CASSIRGGTNTEAFF
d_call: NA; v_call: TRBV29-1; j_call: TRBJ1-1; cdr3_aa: CSVGVDRPGGTEAFF
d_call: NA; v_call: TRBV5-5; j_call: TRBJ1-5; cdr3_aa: CASSLFDVGAGNQPQHF
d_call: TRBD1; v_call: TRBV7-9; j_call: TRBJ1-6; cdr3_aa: CASSLGPGGGSNSPLHF
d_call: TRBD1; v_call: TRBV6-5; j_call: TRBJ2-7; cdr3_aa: CASSTGTAYEQYF
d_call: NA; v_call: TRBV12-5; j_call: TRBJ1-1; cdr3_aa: CASGLRVGTEAFF
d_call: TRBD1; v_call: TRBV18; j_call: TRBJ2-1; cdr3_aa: CASSPAGTGILNEQFF
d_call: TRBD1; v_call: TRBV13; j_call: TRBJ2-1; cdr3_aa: CASSSRGQGAGNEQFF
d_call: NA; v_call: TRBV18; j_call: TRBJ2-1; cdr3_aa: CASSPMQGTYNEQFF
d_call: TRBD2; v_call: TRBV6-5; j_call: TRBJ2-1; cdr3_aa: CASSWGGGYNEQFF
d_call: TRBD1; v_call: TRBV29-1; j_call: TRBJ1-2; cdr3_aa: CSVGDRVDYGYTF
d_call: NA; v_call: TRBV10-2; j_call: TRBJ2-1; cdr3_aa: CASRAQGPSVGNEQFF
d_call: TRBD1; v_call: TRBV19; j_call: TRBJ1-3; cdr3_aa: CASSMRTGGNTIYF
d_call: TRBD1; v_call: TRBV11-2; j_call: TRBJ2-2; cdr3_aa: CASSPHLQGASPGELFF
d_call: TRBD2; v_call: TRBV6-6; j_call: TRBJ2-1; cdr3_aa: CASSPSKRGVMYNEQFF
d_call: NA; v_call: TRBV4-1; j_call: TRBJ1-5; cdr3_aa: CASSQGWGGANQPQHF
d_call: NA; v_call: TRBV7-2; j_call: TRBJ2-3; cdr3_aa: CASSLGGGSDTQYF
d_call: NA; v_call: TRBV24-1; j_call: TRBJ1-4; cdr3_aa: CATQNSGPMGRYEKLFF
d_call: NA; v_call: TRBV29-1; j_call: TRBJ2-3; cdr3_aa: CSVASFTSTDTQYF
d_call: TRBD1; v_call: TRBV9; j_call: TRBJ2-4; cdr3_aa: CASSGYGTGGIQYF
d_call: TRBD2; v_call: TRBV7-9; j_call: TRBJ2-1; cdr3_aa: CASSLFSGGNHNEQFF
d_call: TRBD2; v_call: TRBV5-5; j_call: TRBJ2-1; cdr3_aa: CASYQRAGPNEQFF
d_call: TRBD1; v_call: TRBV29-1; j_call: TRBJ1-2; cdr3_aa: CSVGPDGQGNTKANYGYTF
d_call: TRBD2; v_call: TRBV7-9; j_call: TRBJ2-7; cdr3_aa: CASSRRTSGYEQYF
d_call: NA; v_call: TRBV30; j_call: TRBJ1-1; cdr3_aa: CAWSARGGRTEAFF
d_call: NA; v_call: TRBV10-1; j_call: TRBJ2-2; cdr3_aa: CASSHQTNTGELFF
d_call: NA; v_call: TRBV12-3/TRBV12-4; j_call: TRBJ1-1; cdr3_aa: CASSLARTAEAFF
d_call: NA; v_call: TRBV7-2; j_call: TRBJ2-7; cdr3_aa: CASSLVQGSYEQYF
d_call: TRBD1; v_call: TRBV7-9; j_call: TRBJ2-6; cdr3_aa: CASRWTGGGANVLTF
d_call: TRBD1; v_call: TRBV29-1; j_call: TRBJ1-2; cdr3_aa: CSVEDLRDRGGYTF
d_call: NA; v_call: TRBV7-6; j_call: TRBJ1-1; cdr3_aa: CASSPQGHSDTEAFF